This TCR beta chain was captured in a study of blood T cell repertoires in COVID-19. Study information: The origin of the acute and convalescent COVID-19 samples was the United States, Italy and Spain. Sources were T cells, B-cell-depleted T cells, or PBMCs; the material itself was cDNA or gDNA.

Authors' analysis steps: Amplification of reference gene primers provided the estimated nucleated cell counts. Some clones are missing from TCRdb's copy, which holds only in-frame ones; the method was immunoSEQ multiplex PCR. Clone size and the V and J calls come from that table; the DNA yielded D and trimming. The table lists about 130,000 clones, about 88% of them singletons. In germline, CDR1 is SEHNR, CDR2 FQNEAQ (reference sequence). Trimming took 4 bases from V and 4 from J; bases not matched to a gene: 2. The CDR3 covers 14 residues. The clonotype comes from a woman older than 75 with acute or convalescent COVID-19. The sequenced sample was peripheral blood. The chain joins TRBV7-9 to TRBJ2-5, with 11 bases identical to TRBD1. The CDR3 coding sequence is TGTGCCAGCAGCTGGACAGGGGGCGGAGAGACCCAGTACTTC. It is translated as CASSWTGGGETQYF.